The 28 T cell receptor beta chains below all came from one sample that was sequenced in a study of blood T cell repertoires in COVID-19. Clones were sequenced by immunoSEQ multiplex PCR, and TCRdb holds only the in-frame ones, with some missing. The repertoire holds approximately 250,000 clones, with about 80% as singletons. The sequenced material came from peripheral blood. The receptors stem from a human donor in a cohort sampled during active COVID-19.

The V and J genes are TRBV25-1 and TRBJ1-6; D may be TRBD1 (6 bases). V lost 6 bases and J 12 bases, leaving 18 bases between the germline ends. Germline assignment: CDR1 MGHDK and CDR2 SYGVNS. The length of the CDR3 is 14 residues. The CDR3 protein is CASRGHSSAGPLHF. The DNA for the CDR3 is TGTGCCAGCAGGGGACATTCTTCGGCGGGACCCCTCCACTTT. The variable domain in full, completed from reference TRBV25-1 and TRBJ1-6, reads EADIYQTPRYLVIGTGKKITLECSQTMGHDKMYWYQQDPGMELHLIHYSYGVNSTEKGDLSSESTVSRIRTEHFPLTLESARPSHTSQYLCASRGHSSAGPLHFGNGTRLTVT.

This rearrangement joins TRBV4-1 to TRBJ2-4; D is possibly TRBD1 (5 bases). Trimming left V 1 base short and J 5 bases short, with 9 bases between. CDR1 is MGHRA, CDR2 YSYEKL, per germline. CDR3 length: 14 residues. The CDR3 loop is CASSQVGPQNIQYF. The CDR3 nucleotides read TGCGCCAGCAGCCAAGTGGGGCCCCAAAACATTCAGTACTTC.

The rearrangement joins TRBV7-2 to TRBJ2-3; tentatively, D is TRBD2 (6 bases). The length of the CDR3 is 13 residues. Germline V gene sequence: CDR1 SGHTA, CDR2 FQGNSA. V lost 5 bases to trimming and J lost 6 bases, with 12 bases between them. The CDR3 bases are TGTGCCAGCAGCCTCGGAGGGCCGGATACGCAGTATTTT. It encodes CASSLGGPDTQYF. The variable domain in full, completed from reference TRBV7-2 and TRBJ2-3, reads GAGVSQSPSNKVTEKGKDVELRCDPISGHTALYWYRQSLGQGLEFLIYFQGNSAPDKSGLPSDRFSAERTGGSVSTLTIQRTQQEDSAVYLCASSLGGPDTQYFGPGTRLTVL.

The chain combines TRBV11-1 with TRBJ2-1; D may be TRBD2 (7 bases). Trimming removed 2 bases at V and 6 bases at J, with 14 bases between. This CDR3 comprises 15 residues. The germline V gene encodes CDR1 SGHAT and CDR2 FQDESV (reference sequence). CDR3 amino acids: CASSLITGGLNEQFF. The CDR3 bases are TGTGCCAGCAGCTTAATTACGGGGGGCCTCAATGAGCAGTTCTTC.

The V and J genes are TRBV5-4 and TRBJ1-5, with D maybe TRBD1 (6 bases). V lost 4 bases to trimming and J lost 4 bases, with 9 bases between them. Germline values: CDR1 SGHNT, CDR2 YYREEE (reference sequence). The CDR3 loop spans 13 amino acids. The CDR3 bases are TGTGCCAGCAGCGTGGACAGAAATCAGCCCCAGCATTTT. It translates to CASSVDRNQPQHF. The full variable domain, rest sourced from reference TRBV5-4 and TRBJ1-5, is ETGVTQSPTHLIKTRGQQVTLRCSSQSGHNTVSWYQQALGQGPQFIFQYYREEENGRGNFPPRFSGLQFPNYSSELNVNALELDDSALYLCASSVDRNQPQHFGDGTRLSIL.

The chain uses TRBV6-5 and TRBJ1-1, with TRBD1 matching 7 bases. V lost 6 bases, J lost 4 bases, and 8 bases stayed unmatched. CDR1 MNHEY and CDR2 SVGAGI come from the germline V gene. The CDR3 loop spans 14 amino acids. The CDR3 loop reads CASRGTAEVTEAFF. The CDR3, as DNA: TGTGCCAGCAGGGGGACAGCCGAGGTCACTGAAGCTTTCTTT.

This chain uses TRBV6-2 or TRBV6-3 with TRBJ1-2; 8 bases agree with TRBD1. CDR1 and CDR2 from the germline V gene are MNHEY and SVGEGT. CDR3 size: 16 residues. Trimming at V came to 0 bases and at J to 2 bases, leaving 5 bases not matched to a gene. CDR3 in DNA: TGTGCCAGCAGTTACTCGAGGCGGACAGGGAACTATGGCTACACCTTC. This codes for CASSYSRRTGNYGYTF.

The chain has TRBV29-1 and TRBJ1-1; tentative D call: TRBD1 (5 bases). CDR3 length equals 14 residues. Trimming stripped 6 bases from V and 4 bases from J, with 18 bases between. Germline V gene data show CDR1 as SQVTM and CDR2 as ANQGSEA. Here the CDR3 DNA reads TGCAGCGTCCGAGTTGCGGGGGGAACCACTGAAGCTTTCTTT. This translates into CSVRVAGGTTEAFF.

V usage is TRBV4-1 and J usage is TRBJ1-4; D gene unclear. Trimming pared 1 base from V and 2 bases from J, leaving 11 bases between. The CDR3 length is 16 residues. Germline V gene sequence: CDR1 MGHRA, CDR2 YSYEKL. CDR3: CASSQGAGRTNEKLFF. The CDR3, as DNA: TGCGCCAGCAGCCAAGGAGCGGGCCGGACTAATGAAAAACTGTTTTTT.

This clone has just one count. This chain connects TRBV11-3 to TRBJ2-3; maybe TRBD2 (6 bases). The CDR3 length is 14 residues. The V end lost 5 bases, the J end lost 4 bases, and 13 bases lay between the germline ends. Germline CDR1 reads SGHNT; CDR2 reads YENEEA. In DNA form, the CDR3 reads TGTGCCAGCAGCACCCGGGAGTCCGCAGATACGCAGTATTTT. The encoded protein is CASSTRESADTQYF. Based on the CDR3 plus reference TRBV11-3 and TRBJ2-3, the full variable domain is EAGVVQSPRYKIIEKKQPVAFWCNPISGHNTLYWYLQNLGQGPELLIRYENEEAVDDSQLPKDRFSAERLKGVDSTLKIQPAELGDSAVYLCASSTRESADTQYFGPGTRLTVL.

The V call is TRBV2, the J call TRBJ2-5; D perhaps matches TRBD2 (5 bases). The V end was cut by 7 bases, the J end by 2 bases, with 14 bases between. Germline V gives CDR1 SNHLY, CDR2 FYNNEI. The CDR3 sequence is 14 residues long. The CDR3 is CASTLRTGQETQYF. CDR3 DNA sequence: TGTGCCAGCACCCTGCGGACGGGGCAAGAGACCCAGTACTTC.

This clone was seen only a few times. The chain has TRBV6-1 and TRBJ2-7; 11 nucleotides match TRBD2. The germline V gene encodes CDR1 MNHNS and CDR2 SASEGT. Trimming removed 4 bases from V and 7 bases from J; junction bases left unmatched: 3. The CDR3 sequence is 13 residues long. The CDR3 loop is CASSVAGGREQYF. The DNA of the CDR3 is TGTGCCAGCAGTGTAGCGGGAGGGCGGGAGCAGTACTTC.

This chain joins TRBV18 and TRBJ1-5; D is perhaps TRBD1 (6 bases). Germline CDR1 is KGHSH and CDR2 is LQKENI. The CDR3 is 13 amino acids. The V end lost 6 bases, the J end lost 4 bases, and 10 bases lay between the germline ends. This chain's CDR3 is CASSSDRNQPQHF. The CDR3 nucleotides read TGTGCCAGCTCGTCGGACAGAAATCAGCCCCAGCATTTT.

The CDR3 protein is CASGLGQVHSEQYF. The CDR3, as DNA: TGTGCTAGTGGTTTGGGGCAGGTCCACTCCGAGCAGTACTTC. V usage is TRBV12-5 and J usage is TRBJ2-7, with unresolved D. The germline V gene encodes CDR1 LGHNT and CDR2 FRNRAP. V was pared by 1 base and J by 6 bases, with 13 bases between. This CDR3 has 14 amino acids.

The chain has TRBV2 and TRBJ1-1; maybe TRBD1 (5 bases). Germline loops: CDR1 SNHLY, CDR2 FYNNEI. This CDR3 spans 13 amino acids. V was shortened by 3 bases and J by 5 bases, with 10 bases between the two germline ends. The CDR3 DNA sequence: TGTGCCAGCAGTGATGGGGAGGGGACTGAAGCTTTCTTT. It encodes CASSDGEGTEAFF.

The gene calls are TRBV19 and TRBJ2-1; TRBD2 aligns across 8 bases. CDR3 length: 15 residues. V lost 6 bases to trimming and J lost 0 bases; unmatched junction nucleotides: 4. Germline lookup yields CDR1 LNHDA and CDR2 SQIVND (reference sequence). CDR3 in amino acids: CASSPSGLSYNEQFF. The CDR3 bases are TGTGCCAGTAGCCCTAGCGGGCTCTCCTACAATGAGCAGTTCTTC.

V is TRBV6-5 and J is TRBJ1-2; TRBD1 agrees at 10 bases. The J segment lost 2 bases and the V segment lost 6 bases, leaving 6 bases of the junction unmatched. The length of the CDR3 is 15 residues. Germline CDR1 is MNHEY and CDR2 is SVGAGI. This CDR3 reads CASRTGQGVNYGYTF. In DNA, the CDR3 is TGTGCCAGCAGAACCGGACAGGGGGTAAACTATGGCTACACCTTC.

The rearrangement links TRBV18 to TRBJ2-1; weak D call: TRBD1 (6 bases). Germline-derived CDR1 and CDR2 are KGHSH and LQKENI. Trimming shortened V by 3 bases and J by 5 bases, and 17 bases separated the two germline ends. This CDR3 has 16 amino acids. CDR3 in DNA: TGTGCCAGCTCACCGACACAGGGTACCCGACACAATGAGCAGTTCTTC. Protein: CASSPTQGTRHNEQFF.

The chain carries TRBV27 and TRBJ2-3, with 7 bases matching TRBD2. V was clipped by 0 bases and J by 3 bases; unmatched bases: 6. The CDR3 consists of 16 residues. Germline lookup yields CDR1 MNHEY and CDR2 SMNVEV (reference sequence). The CDR3 nucleotides are TGTGCCAGCAGTTTATCAGCGGGGCGCCGGACAGATACGCAGTATTTT. Translated: CASSLSAGRRTDTQYF.

This clone was found once. V and J are TRBV7-6 and TRBJ2-2, with 7 bases lining up with TRBD1. Germline V gene data show CDR1 as SGHVS and CDR2 as FNYEAQ. The CDR3 covers 15 residues. The J segment lost 3 bases and the V segment lost 1 base, leaving 2 bases of the junction unmatched. CDR3 in amino acids: CASSLDQGDTGELFF. CDR3 DNA: TGTGCCAGCAGCTTAGATCAGGGGGACACCGGGGAGCTGTTTTTT.

V usage is TRBV5-1 and J usage is TRBJ2-3, with TRBD2 as a possible D gene (6 bases). The CDR3 has 20 amino acids. Germline V CDR1 and CDR2: SGHRS, YFSETQ. Trimming stripped 4 bases from V and 1 base from J, with 28 bases between. Written as DNA, the CDR3 is TGCGCCAGCAGCCTTCTCCCCACGGGACTCACAGGAAGCGGCACAGATACGCAGTATTTT. Translation gives CASSLLPTGLTGSGTDTQYF.

J is TRBJ1-1 and V is TRBV5-5; 8 bases are a match to TRBD1. CDR3 size: 18 residues. CDR1 is SGHKS and CDR2 is YYEKEE in the germline V gene (reference sequence). V shed 0 bases, J shed 3 bases, and the junction held 13 bases outside the gene matches. CDR3 coding DNA: TGTGCCAGCAGCTTGGAGGGGAACGACAGGGGAGCGTACACTGAAGCTTTCTTT. Translating it yields CASSLEGNDRGAYTEAFF.

The chain links TRBV27 to TRBJ2-1; 12 bases align to TRBD2. The CDR3 extends over 15 amino acids. The germline CDR1 and CDR2 sequences are MNHEY and SMNVEV (reference sequence). Trimming cost V 4 bases and J 6 bases; bases outside gene matches: 4. This chain's CDR3 is CASSSSGRALNEQFF. DNA for the CDR3: TGTGCCAGCAGTTCTAGCGGGAGGGCCCTCAATGAGCAGTTCTTC.

This clone was detected once. The chain links TRBV19 to TRBJ1-2; D might be TRBD1 (6 bases). Germline assignment: CDR1 LNHDA and CDR2 SQIVND (reference sequence). V lost 3 bases, J lost 6 bases, and 14 bases lay in between. This CDR3 has 14 amino acids. Here the CDR3 DNA reads TGTGCCAGTAGTATGGTGACAGGCTCTCATGGCTACACCTTC. The encoded protein is CASSMVTGSHGYTF.

This chain uses TRBV7-3 with TRBJ2-3; unclear D gene. V dropped 1 base and J dropped 1 base, with 12 bases sitting between them. The CDR3 extends over 16 amino acids. Germline V gene sequence: CDR1 SGHTA, CDR2 FQGTGA. The CDR3 protein is CASSLIGDSGTDTQYF. CDR3 coding DNA: TGTGCCAGCAGCTTAATCGGTGACTCGGGCACAGATACGCAGTATTTT.

The V gene is TRBV28, the J gene TRBJ2-4; TRBD1 agrees at 7 bases. CDR1 is MDHEN, CDR2 SYDVKM, per germline. Germline trimming cut 6 bases from V and 7 bases from J; bases unmatched to any gene: 9. The CDR3 is 14 amino acids. CDR3 bases: TGTGCCAGCAGCCTAGGGGGCGTAGTGAACATTCAGTACTTC. This translates into CASSLGGVVNIQYF.

This chain joins TRBV15 and TRBJ1-3; 8 nucleotides agree with TRBD1. Germline V gives CDR1 LNHNV, CDR2 YYDKDF (reference sequence). V was pared by 8 bases and J by 3 bases, with 15 bases of the junction left unmatched. This CDR3 has 17 amino acids. This CDR3 reads CATDNMTGAFGGNTIYF. CDR3 bases: TGTGCCACCGACAACATGACAGGGGCGTTTGGTGGAAACACCATATATTTT.

This chain joins TRBV7-2 and TRBJ2-3; weak D call: TRBD2 (6 bases). Germline CDR1 reads SGHTA; CDR2 reads FQGNSA. Trimming pared 1 base from V and 5 bases from J, leaving 10 bases between. The length of the CDR3 is 14 residues. CDR3 nucleotide sequence: TGTGCCAGCAGCTTAGATAGGGGAGGAGATACGCAGTATTTT. It translates to CASSLDRGGDTQYF.